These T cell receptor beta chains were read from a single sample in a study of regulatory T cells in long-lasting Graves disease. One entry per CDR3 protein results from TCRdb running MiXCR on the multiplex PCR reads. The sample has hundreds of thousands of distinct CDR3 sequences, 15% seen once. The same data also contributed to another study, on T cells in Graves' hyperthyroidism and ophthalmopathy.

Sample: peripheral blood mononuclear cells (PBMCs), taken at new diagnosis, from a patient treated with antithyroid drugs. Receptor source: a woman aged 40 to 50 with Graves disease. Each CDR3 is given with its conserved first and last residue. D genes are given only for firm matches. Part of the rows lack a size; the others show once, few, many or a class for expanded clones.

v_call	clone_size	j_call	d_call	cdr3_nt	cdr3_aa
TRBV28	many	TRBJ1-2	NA	TGTGCCAGCAGTTTTAGCCGAAAGGGCTACACCTTC	CASSFSRKGYTF
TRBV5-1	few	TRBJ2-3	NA	TGCGCCAGCAGCTTGTCATCTGGGGCTTTAGATACGCAGTATTTT	CASSLSSGALDTQYF
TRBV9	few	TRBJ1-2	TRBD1	TGTGCCAGCAGCGTAGGCACAGGGGGTGACTATGGCTACACCTTC	CASSVGTGGDYGYTF
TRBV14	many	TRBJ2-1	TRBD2	TGTGCCAGCAGCCTAGCGGGCCACAATGAGCAGTTCTTC	CASSLAGHNEQFF
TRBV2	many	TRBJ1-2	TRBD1	TGTGCCAGCGAAGGGGACAGGGACTACGCGAACTATGGCTACACCTTC	CASEGDRDYANYGYTF
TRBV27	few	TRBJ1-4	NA	TGTGCCAGCAGTTTCGGGCTTGGGGAAAAACTGTTTTTT	CASSFGLGEKLFF
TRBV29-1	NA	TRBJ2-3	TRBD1	TGCAGCGTTGAAGGACAGGGTTGGACAGATACGCAGTATTTT	CSVEGQGWTDTQYF
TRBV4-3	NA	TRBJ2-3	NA	TGCGCCAGCAGCCGGAATAGGGGTCTATCCGAAACGCAGTATTTT	CASSRNRGLSETQYF
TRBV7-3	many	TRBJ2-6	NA	TGTGCCAGCAGTGCAAGCTCTGGGGCCAACGTCCTGACTTTC	CASSASSGANVLTF
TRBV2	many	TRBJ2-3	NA	TGTGCCAGCAGTGACACCTTAGCGGATAGCACAGATACGCAGTATTTT	CASSDTLADSTDTQYF
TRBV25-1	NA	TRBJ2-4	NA	TGTGCCACCGCGGACAACTTCGGGGAAAACATTCAGTACTTC	CATADNFGENIQYF
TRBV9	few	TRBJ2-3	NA	TGTGCCAGCAGCGCTTCCCAGGGGAAAGATACGCAGTATTTT	CASSASQGKDTQYF
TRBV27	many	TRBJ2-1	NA	TGTGCCAGCAGAGCGGGTTACGGGCTAGCGAACTACAATGAGCAGTTCTTC	CASRAGYGLANYNEQFF
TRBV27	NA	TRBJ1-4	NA	TGTGCCACCTCGAGGGCCTGGGACGAAAAACTGTTTTTT	CATSRAWDEKLFF
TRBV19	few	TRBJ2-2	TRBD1	TGTGCCAGTAGTTTTAGGACAGGGGTCACCGGGGAGCTGTTTTTT	CASSFRTGVTGELFF
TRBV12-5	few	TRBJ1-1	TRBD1	TGTGCTAGTGGCTCGGGACAGGGGCGGAACACTGAAGCTTTCTTT	CASGSGQGRNTEAFF
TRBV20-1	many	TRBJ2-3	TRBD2	TGCAGTGCTAGATTGGGACTAGCCACAGATACGCAGTATTTT	CSARLGLATDTQYF
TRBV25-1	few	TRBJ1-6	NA	TGTGCCAGCAGTGTGGCCGGACAGAATAATTCACCCCTCCACTTT	CASSVAGQNNSPLHF
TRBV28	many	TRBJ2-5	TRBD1	TGTGCCAGCAGTCACAATCAAGAGGGACAGATAACCCAGTACTTC	CASSHNQEGQITQYF
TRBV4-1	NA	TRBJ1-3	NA	TGCGCCAGCAGCCCGAACCCACTAGGGAGCTCTGGAAACACCATATATTTT	CASSPNPLGSSGNTIYF
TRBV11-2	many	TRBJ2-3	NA	TGTGCCAGCAGCCGTTTTTTACGCACAGATACGCAGTATTTT	CASSRFLRTDTQYF
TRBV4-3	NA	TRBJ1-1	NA	TGCGCCAGCAGAAACAGGGTTTTGGAGGGCACTGAAGCTTTCTTT	CASRNRVLEGTEAFF
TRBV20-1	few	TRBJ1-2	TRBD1	TGCAGTGCTAGAGACCCGGACAGGGGCTATGGCTACACCTTC	CSARDPDRGYGYTF
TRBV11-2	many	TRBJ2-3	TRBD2	TGTGCCAGCAGCCGGGGGGGAGCAGCTACGCAGTATTTT	CASSRGGAATQYF
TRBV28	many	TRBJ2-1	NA	TGTGCCAGCAGTTTTCTGTCCAACCACTACAATGAGCAGTTCTTC	CASSFLSNHYNEQFF
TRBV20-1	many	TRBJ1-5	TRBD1	TGCAGTGCAACCGGGACAGGGCATCAGCCCCAGCATTTT	CSATGTGHQPQHF
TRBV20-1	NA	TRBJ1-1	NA	TGCAGTGCTAGGTCAGGAGGGACGAACACTGAAGCTTTCTTT	CSARSGGTNTEAFF
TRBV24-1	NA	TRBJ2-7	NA	TGTGCCACCAGTGATACATTTGGGGAGCAGTACTTC	CATSDTFGEQYF
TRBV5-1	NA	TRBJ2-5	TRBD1	TGCGCCAGCCACAAAGGACAGGGCATACAAGAGACCCAGTACTTC	CASHKGQGIQETQYF
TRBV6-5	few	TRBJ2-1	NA	TGTGCCAGCAGTTACCCCGGGAGTGAAGGTTACAATGAGCAGTTCTTC	CASSYPGSEGYNEQFF
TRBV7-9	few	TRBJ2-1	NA	TGTGCCAGCAGCTTACCCTTCGGGACCGCCTTGGGGGACAATGAGCAGTTCTTC	CASSLPFGTALGDNEQFF
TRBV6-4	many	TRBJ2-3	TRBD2	TGTGCCAGCAGTTCCCCGACTAGCGGGACAGATACGCAGTATTTT	CASSSPTSGTDTQYF
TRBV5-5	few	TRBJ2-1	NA	TGTGCCAGCAGCTTGAGCCGGACTGGACACAATGAGCAGTTCTTC	CASSLSRTGHNEQFF
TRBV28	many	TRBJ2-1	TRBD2	TGTGCCAGCAGTTTCAGTTTGGGGCTAGCGGTTTGGAATGAGCAGTTCTTC	CASSFSLGLAVWNEQFF
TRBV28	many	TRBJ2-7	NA	TGTGCCAGCAGTTTGCGCCCCGACTCCTACGAGCAGTACTTC	CASSLRPDSYEQYF
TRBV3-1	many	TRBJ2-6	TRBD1	TGTGCCAGCAGCCCTAGGGGGCGCACTGGGGCCAACGTCCTGACTTTC	CASSPRGRTGANVLTF
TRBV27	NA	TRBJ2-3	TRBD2	TGTGCCAGCAGTTCCCACGGGACTAGCGAGACAGATACGCAGTATTTT	CASSSHGTSETDTQYF
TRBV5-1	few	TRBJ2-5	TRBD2	TGCGCCAGCATGCTAGCGGGAGGATCCCTCCAAGAGACCCAGTACTTC	CASMLAGGSLQETQYF
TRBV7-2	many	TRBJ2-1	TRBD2	TGTGCCAGCAGCTTAACCCCGACTAGCGGATTATACAATGAGCAGTTCTTC	CASSLTPTSGLYNEQFF
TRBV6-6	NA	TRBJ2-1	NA	TGTGCCAGCAGTTACTCGAGGGGTAGGAATGAGCAGTTCTTC	CASSYSRGRNEQFF
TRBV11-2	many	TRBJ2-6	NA	TGTGCCAGCAGCTCCCGGGGCCGCTCTGGGGCCAACGTCCTGACTTTC	CASSSRGRSGANVLTF
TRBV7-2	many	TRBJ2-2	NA	TGTGCCAGCAGCTTAGTGGAGGGACTCAACACCGGGGAGCTGTTTTTT	CASSLVEGLNTGELFF
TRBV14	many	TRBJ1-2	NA	TGTGCCAGCAGCAAGGATTTAGGGGGATATGGCTACACCTTC	CASSKDLGGYGYTF
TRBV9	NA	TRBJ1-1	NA	TGTGCCAGCAGCGTAGTAGGTGGGGGCACTGAAGCTTTCTTT	CASSVVGGGTEAFF
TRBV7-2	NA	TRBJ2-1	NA	TGTGCCAGCAGCCCCACAGGGATGAGATACAATGAGCAGTTCTTC	CASSPTGMRYNEQFF